A single sample gave rise to the 5 T cell receptor beta chains below, sequenced in a study of blood T cell repertoires in COVID-19. The table came from immunoSEQ multiplex PCR; TCRdb's copy has only in-frame clones and leaves some out. The table includes 55,000 to 75,000 clones, more than 85% detected once. Material: peripheral blood. All receptors derive from a human donor with active COVID-19. The donor label of this sample is uncertain.

V usage is TRBV2 and J usage is TRBJ2-7, with 9 bases matching TRBD1. Per the germline V gene, CDR1 is SNHLY and CDR2 is FYNNEI. V lost 8 bases, J lost 0 bases, and 11 bases stayed unmatched. The CDR3 spans 16 residues. CDR3: CASCIGTGGFSYEQYF. DNA of the CDR3: TGTGCCAGCTGTATCGGTACAGGGGGCTTCTCCTACGAGCAGTACTTC.

This chain links TRBV28 with TRBJ2-3; 8 nucleotides align to TRBD2. The CDR3 is 15 residues long. The junction had 4 bases not matched to a gene; V was cut back by 4 bases and J by 1 base. CDR1 is MDHEN, CDR2 SYDVKM, per germline. The CDR3 here is CASSSGTRGTDTQYF. CDR3 coding DNA: TGTGCCAGCAGTTCCGGGACTAGGGGCACAGATACGCAGTATTTT.

This clone was picked up a small number of times. The J gene is TRBJ2-7, the V gene TRBV10-3, with TRBD1 identical over 7 bases. From germline, CDR1 is ENHRY and CDR2 SYGVKD. The CDR3 is 11 residues long. The J segment lost 5 bases and the V segment lost 6 bases, leaving 1 base of the junction unmatched. The CDR3 sequence: CAIRQGDEQYF. The CDR3 DNA is TGTGCCATCAGGCAGGGGGACGAGCAGTACTTC.

V is TRBV25-1 and J is TRBJ1-4; no reliable D call. Trimming removed 5 bases at V and 3 bases at J, with 13 bases between. This CDR3 spans 15 amino acids. Germline V gene data show CDR1 as MGHDK and CDR2 as SYGVNS. Here the CDR3 DNA reads TGTGCCAGCAGTCACCGGAGGACTTCTAATGAAAAACTGTTTTTT. Translating gives CASSHRRTSNEKLFF.

V usage is TRBV6-5 and J usage is TRBJ1-1, with a tentative D call TRBD1 (6 bases). The germline CDR1 and CDR2 sequences are MNHEY and SVGAGI. The CDR3 loop spans 15 amino acids. V dropped 0 bases and J dropped 5 bases, with 13 bases sitting between them. The CDR3 region is CASSYSSRGGTEAFF. DNA of the CDR3: TGTGCCAGCAGTTACTCGAGCAGGGGAGGGACTGAAGCTTTCTTT.